The source of this T cell receptor (beta chain) is a study of breast tumors, draining lymph nodes, adjacent tissues. Study results and caveats: The lymph node origin of tumor T cells was framed as consistent with a hypothesis, not demonstrated.

Samples came from axillary lymph nodes draining the breast cancer. TCRdb ran MiXCR on the multiplex PCR reads and lists one entry per CDR3 protein. The sample holds approximately 150,000 distinct CDR3 sequences, 25% to 40% seen once. This clonotype has at least ten counts. No antigen is known for it. Germline V gene sequence: CDR1 LGHNA, CDR2 YNFKEQ. The V end lost 0 bases, the J end lost 6 bases, and 11 bases lay between the germline ends. The CDR3 loop spans 15 amino acids. The genes are TRBV4-2 and TRBJ2-2, with a weak D call TRBD1 (5 bases). The TCR comes from a female donor with breast cancer. Some clones in this sample may be carry-over from other donors' samples. Sequencing input: axillary lymph node tissue. The CDR3: CASSQEGLGAGELFF. The CDR3 DNA sequence: TGTGCCAGCAGCCAAGAGGGATTAGGGGCCGGGGAGCTGTTTTTT.